This TCR beta chain stems from a study of cytomegalovirus exposure and HLA in healthy donors. Whole-study results and caveats: The presence/absence work took it that sequencing depth was about the same across donors. Later analysis indicated greater clonal expansion among HLA-associated TCR beta chains than among equally common other chains. When analyzed later, a missense DCLRE1C variant was found to be linked to TCR beta V- and J-gene trimming. Previously analyzed data showed that most TCR beta V segments were productive at a frequency of about 87% or about 30%.

The PCR was carried out with 60 Vbeta primers and 13 Jbeta primers. Libraries were prepared by immunoSEQ multiplex PCR; TCRdb keeps only in-frame clonotypes and omits some of them. The table lists 140,000 to 150,000 clones, around 82% of them singletons. The CDR3 is made up of 18 amino acids. Trimming at V came to 4 bases and at J to 0 bases, leaving 9 bases not matched to a gene. Looked up from germline, CDR1 is LGHNA and CDR2 is YSLEER. A single count supports this clone. The antigen remains undetermined. This clonotype was sampled from a woman aged 18 to 35 in good health and CMV-seropositive. This sequence joins TRBV4-3 and TRBJ1-6; 7 bases line up with TRBD1. Sequenced material: PBMCs. The CDR3 loop reads CASSRRGLEDSYNSPLHF. The CDR3 DNA follows: TGCGCCAGCAGCCGAAGGGGGCTAGAGGACTCCTATAATTCACCCCTCCACTTT.